This T cell receptor (beta chain) is drawn from a study of T-cell reconstitution after alpha-beta-depleted transplantation in children. Unique molecular identifiers were built into the TCRbeta library. TCRdb redid the calling of the PCR reads with MiXCR, one entry per CDR3 protein. The sample gives about 640,000 distinct CDR3 sequences, around 13% of which show up once; around 2% is in the top ten. This clonotype showed up many times. The CDR3 has 15 amino acids. With 3 bases clipped from V and 3 bases from J, the junction kept 7 bases outside the gene matches. The TCR comes from a male patient aged 10 to 17 who had a stem cell transplant for acute myeloid leukemia, so the T cells may come from the graft donor. The material sequenced was PBMCs, mostly from graft donor cells, taken 360 days after TCRalphabeta/CD19-depleted stem cell transplant. The chain is built from TRBV12-3 or TRBV12-4 and TRBJ2-7; TRBD1 agrees at 8 bases. The CDR3 reads CASSFLGQAYYEQYF. The CDR3 nucleotides read TGTGCCAGCAGTTTCTTGGGACAGGCCTACTACGAGCAGTACTTC.